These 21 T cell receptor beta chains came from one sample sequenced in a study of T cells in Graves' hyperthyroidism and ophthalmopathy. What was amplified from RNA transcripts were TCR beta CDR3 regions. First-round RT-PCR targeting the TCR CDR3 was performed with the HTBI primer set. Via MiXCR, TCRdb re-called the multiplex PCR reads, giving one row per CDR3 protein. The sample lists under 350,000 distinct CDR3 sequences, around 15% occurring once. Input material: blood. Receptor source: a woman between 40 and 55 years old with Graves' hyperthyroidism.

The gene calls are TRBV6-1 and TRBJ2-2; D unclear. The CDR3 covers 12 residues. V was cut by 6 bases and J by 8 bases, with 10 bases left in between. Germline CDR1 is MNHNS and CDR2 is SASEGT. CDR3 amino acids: CASSPLGGELFF. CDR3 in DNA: TGTGCCAGCAGCCCTCTTGGGGGGGAGCTGTTTTTT.

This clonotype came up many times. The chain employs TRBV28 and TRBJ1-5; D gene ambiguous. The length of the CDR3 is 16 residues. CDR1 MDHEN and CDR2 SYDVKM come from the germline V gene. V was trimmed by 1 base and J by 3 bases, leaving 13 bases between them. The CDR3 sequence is CASSLSFLRTNQPQHF. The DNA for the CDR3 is TGTGCCAGCAGTTTATCGTTCCTCCGGACCAATCAGCCCCAGCATTTT.

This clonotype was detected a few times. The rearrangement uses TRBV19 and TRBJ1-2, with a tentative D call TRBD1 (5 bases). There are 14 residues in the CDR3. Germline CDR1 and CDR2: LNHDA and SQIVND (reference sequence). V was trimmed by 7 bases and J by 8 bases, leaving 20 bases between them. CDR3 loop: CASKDQGPRSGYTF. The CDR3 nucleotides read TGTGCCAGTAAGGATCAGGGTCCTAGGTCCGGCTACACCTTC.

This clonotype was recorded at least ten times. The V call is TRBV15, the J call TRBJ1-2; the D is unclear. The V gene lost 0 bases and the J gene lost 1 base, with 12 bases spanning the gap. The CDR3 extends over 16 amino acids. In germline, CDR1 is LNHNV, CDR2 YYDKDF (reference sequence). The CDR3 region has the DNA TGTGCCACCAGCAGAGATCTGGGCAGCATTAACTATGGCTACACCTTC. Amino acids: CATSRDLGSINYGYTF.

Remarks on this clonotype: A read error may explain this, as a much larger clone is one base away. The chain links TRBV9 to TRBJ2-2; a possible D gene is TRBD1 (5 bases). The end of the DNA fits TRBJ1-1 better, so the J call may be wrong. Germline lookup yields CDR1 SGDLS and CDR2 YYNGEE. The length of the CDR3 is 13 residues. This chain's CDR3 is CASSVGQYTGAFF. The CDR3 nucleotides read TGTGCCAGCAGCGTAGGACAGTACACTGGAGCTTTCTTT.

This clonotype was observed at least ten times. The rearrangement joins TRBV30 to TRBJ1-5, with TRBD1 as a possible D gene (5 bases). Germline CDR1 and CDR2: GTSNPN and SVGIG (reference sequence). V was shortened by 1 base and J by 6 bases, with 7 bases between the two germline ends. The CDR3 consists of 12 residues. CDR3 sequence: CAWSERGQPQHF. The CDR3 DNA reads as TGTGCCTGGAGTGAAAGGGGTCAGCCCCAGCATTTT. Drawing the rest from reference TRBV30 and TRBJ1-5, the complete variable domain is SQTIHQWPATLVQPVGSPLSLECTVEGTSNPNLYWYRQAAGRGLQLLFYSVGIGQISSEVPQNLSASRPQDRQFILSSKKLLLSDSGFYLCAWSERGQPQHFGDGTRLSIL.

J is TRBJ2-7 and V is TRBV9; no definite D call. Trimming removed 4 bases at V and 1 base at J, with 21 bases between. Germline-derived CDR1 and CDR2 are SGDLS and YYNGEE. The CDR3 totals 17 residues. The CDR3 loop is CASSPGYDSKPSYEQYF. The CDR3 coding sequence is TGTGCCAGCAGCCCGGGCTATGACTCAAAACCTTCCTACGAGCAGTACTTC. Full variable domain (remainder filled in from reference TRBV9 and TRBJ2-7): DSGVTQTPKHLITATGQRVTLRCSPRSGDLSVYWYQQSLDQGLQFLIQYYNGEERAKGNILERFSAQQFPDLHSELNLSSLELGDSALYFCASSPGYDSKPSYEQYFGPGTRLTVT.

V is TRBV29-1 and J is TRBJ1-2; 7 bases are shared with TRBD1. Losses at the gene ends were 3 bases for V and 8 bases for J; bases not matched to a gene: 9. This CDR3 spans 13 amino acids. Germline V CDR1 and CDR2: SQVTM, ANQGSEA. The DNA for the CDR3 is TGCAGCGTTGAGGACCGCACAGGGGTCGGCTACACCTTC. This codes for CSVEDRTGVGYTF.

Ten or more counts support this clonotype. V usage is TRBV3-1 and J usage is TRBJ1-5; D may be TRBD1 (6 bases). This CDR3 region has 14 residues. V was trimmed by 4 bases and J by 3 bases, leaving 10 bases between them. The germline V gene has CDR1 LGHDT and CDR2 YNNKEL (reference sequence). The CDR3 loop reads CASSPDRPNQPQHF. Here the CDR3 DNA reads TGTGCCAGCAGCCCCGACAGGCCCAATCAGCCCCAGCATTTT. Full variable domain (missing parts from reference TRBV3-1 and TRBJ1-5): DTAVSQTPKYLVTQMGNDKSIKCEQNLGHDTMYWYKQDSKKFLKIMFSYNNKELIINETVPNRFSPKSPDKAHLNLHINSLELGDSAVYFCASSPDRPNQPQHFGDGTRLSIL.

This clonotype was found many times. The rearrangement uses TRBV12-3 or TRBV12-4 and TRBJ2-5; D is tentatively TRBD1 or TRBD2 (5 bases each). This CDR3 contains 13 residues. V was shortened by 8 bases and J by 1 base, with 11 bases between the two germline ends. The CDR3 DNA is TGTGCCAGCTCGGGGCCCCTCCAAGAGACCCAGTACTTC. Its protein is CASSGPLQETQYF.

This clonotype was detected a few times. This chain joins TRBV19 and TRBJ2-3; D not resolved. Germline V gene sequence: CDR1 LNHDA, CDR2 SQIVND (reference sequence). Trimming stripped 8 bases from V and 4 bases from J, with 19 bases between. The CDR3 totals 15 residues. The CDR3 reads CASRGVELGSDTQYF. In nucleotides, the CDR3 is TGTGCCAGTCGTGGTGTAGAGCTGGGGTCAGATACGCAGTATTTT.

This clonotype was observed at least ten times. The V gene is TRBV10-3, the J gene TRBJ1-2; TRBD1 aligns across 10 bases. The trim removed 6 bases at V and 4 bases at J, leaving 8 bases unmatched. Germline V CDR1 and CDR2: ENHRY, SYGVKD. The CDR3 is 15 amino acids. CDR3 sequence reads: CAISERDRGSYGYTF. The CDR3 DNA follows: TGTGCCATCAGCGAAAGGGACAGGGGATCCTATGGCTACACCTTC.

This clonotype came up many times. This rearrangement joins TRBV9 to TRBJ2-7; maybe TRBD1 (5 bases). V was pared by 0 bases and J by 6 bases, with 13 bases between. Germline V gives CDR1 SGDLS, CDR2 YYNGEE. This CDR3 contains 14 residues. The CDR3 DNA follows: TGTGCCAGCAGCGTAGGGGGCGGTGTGGGCGAGCAGTACTTC. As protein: CASSVGGGVGEQYF.

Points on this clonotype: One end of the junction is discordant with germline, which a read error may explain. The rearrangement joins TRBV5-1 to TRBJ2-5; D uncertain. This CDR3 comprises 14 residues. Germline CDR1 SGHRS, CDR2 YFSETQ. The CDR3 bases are TGCGCCCGCAGCCCCCAGAGCAGTTCCGAGACCCAGTACTTC. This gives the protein CARSPQSSSETQYF.

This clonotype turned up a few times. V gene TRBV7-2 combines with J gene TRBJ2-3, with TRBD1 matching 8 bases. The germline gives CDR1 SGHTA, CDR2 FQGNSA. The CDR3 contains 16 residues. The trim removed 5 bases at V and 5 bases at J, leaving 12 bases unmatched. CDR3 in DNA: TGTGCCAGCAGCCTTCGAGTCAGGGGGCAAGGAGATACGCAGTATTTT. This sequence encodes CASSLRVRGQGDTQYF.

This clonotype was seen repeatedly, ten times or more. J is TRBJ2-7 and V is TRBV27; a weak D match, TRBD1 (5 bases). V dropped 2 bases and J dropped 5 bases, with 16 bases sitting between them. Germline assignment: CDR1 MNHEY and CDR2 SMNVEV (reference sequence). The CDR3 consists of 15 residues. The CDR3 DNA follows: TGTGCCAGCAGTTTAACGCAGGGCCCAAATGACGAGCAGTACTTC. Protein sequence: CASSLTQGPNDEQYF.

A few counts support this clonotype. CDR3 nucleotide sequence: TGTGCCAGCAGCCTCGGGCCCGACGTGGGCTATGGCTACACCTTC. Translated: CASSLGPDVGYGYTF. The chain links TRBV7-3 to TRBJ1-2; no definite D call. The CDR3 length is 15 residues. V was shortened by 5 bases and J by 4 bases, with 17 bases between the two germline ends. CDR1 and CDR2 (germline): SGHTA, FQGTGA.

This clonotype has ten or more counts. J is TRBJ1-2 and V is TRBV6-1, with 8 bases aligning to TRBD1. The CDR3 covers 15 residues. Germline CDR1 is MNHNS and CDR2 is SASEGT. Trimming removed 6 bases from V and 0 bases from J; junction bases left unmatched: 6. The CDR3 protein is CASSLRTGTNYGYTF. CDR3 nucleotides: TGTGCCAGCAGCTTACGGACAGGGACTAACTATGGCTACACCTTC.

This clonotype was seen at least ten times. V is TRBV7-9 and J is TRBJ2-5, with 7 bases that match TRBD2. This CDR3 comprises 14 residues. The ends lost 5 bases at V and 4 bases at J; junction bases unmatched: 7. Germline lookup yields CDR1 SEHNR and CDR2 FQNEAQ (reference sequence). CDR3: CASSQSGIRETQYF. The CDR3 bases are TGTGCCAGCAGCCAGAGCGGGATCAGAGAGACCCAGTACTTC.

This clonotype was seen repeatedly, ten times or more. CDR3 protein: CSAEPGLAGETQYF. The CDR3 DNA sequence: TGCAGTGCAGAACCGGGACTAGCGGGAGAGACCCAGTACTTC. The V and J genes are TRBV20-1 and TRBJ2-5; TRBD2 aligns across 12 bases. CDR1 is DFQATT, CDR2 SNEGSKA, per germline (reference sequence). V lost 6 bases and J lost 4; bases outside the gene matches: 6. This CDR3 comprises 14 residues.

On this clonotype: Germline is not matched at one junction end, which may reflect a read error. DNA for the CDR3: TGTGCCAGCGGGACTAGCGGATTCAATGGGCAGTTCTTC. Its protein is CASGTSGFNGQFF. The V call is TRBV12-3 or TRBV12-4, the J call TRBJ2-1; TRBD2 matches 11 bases. There are 13 residues in the CDR3.